These 25 T cell receptor beta chains were sequenced from one sample in a study of cytomegalovirus exposure and HLA in healthy donors. The study ran its PCR with 60 Vbeta and 13 Jbeta primers. Clones were read by immunoSEQ multiplex PCR, and TCRdb kept only the in-frame ones, dropping some. The repertoire includes 250,000 to 350,000 clones, roughly 90% of them detected once, and roughly 2% sits in the top ten. Sequencing was done on a sample of PBMCs. The receptors shown here come from a woman aged 18 to 35 in good health and CMV-seronegative.

The chain combines TRBV7-3 with TRBJ2-3, with TRBD2 matching over 8 bases. Per germline, CDR1 SGHTA and CDR2 FQGTGA. The CDR3 sequence is 17 residues long. V lost 4 bases to trimming and J lost 4 bases; unmatched junction nucleotides: 13. This chain's CDR3 is CASSSGTRAGHSDTQYF. In DNA, the CDR3 is TGTGCCAGCAGCTCCGGGACTAGGGCGGGGCACTCAGATACGCAGTATTTT.

This clone was detected only once. The rearrangement uses TRBV6-5 and TRBJ2-5; 9 bases align to TRBD2. The CDR3 is 15 amino acids. V was pared by 6 bases and J by 2 bases, with 7 bases of the junction left unmatched. Germline CDR1 reads MNHEY; CDR2 reads SVGAGI. DNA for the CDR3: TGTGCCAGCAGCCCAGCGGGGGGACAACAAGAGACCCAGTACTTC. This codes for CASSPAGGQQETQYF.

The CDR3 DNA reads TGTGCCAGCACCCCGGTACCCCATTCCTACAATGAGCAGTTCTTC. It is translated as CASTPVPHSYNEQFF. The V gene is TRBV9, the J gene TRBJ2-1; D not resolved. CDR1 is SGDLS, CDR2 YYNGEE, per germline. Trimming shortened V by 6 bases and J by 1 base, and 14 bases separated the two germline ends. The CDR3 contains 15 residues.

The V call is TRBV6-6, the J call TRBJ1-1, with D possibly TRBD1 on 6 matching bases. Deletions cut 7 bases from V and 11 bases from J, with 11 bases between. The CDR3 extends over 10 amino acids. The germline CDR1 and CDR2 sequences are MNHNY and SVGAGI (reference sequence). Here the CDR3 DNA reads TGTGCCAGCACCGCAGGGGCCGCTTTCTTT. Its protein product is CASTAGAAFF.

The V call is TRBV6-5, the J call TRBJ1-1, with 8 bases that match TRBD1. The CDR3 is 14 amino acids. Germline CDR1 is MNHEY and CDR2 is SVGAGI. J gave up 1 base and V 4 bases, and 2 bases lay outside the gene matches. The chain's CDR3 is CASSSTGGNTEAFF. The DNA for the CDR3 is TGTGCCAGCAGTTCCACAGGGGGGAACACTGAAGCTTTCTTT.

This clone was counted a single time. The J gene is TRBJ2-7, the V gene TRBV29-1; 14 bases align to TRBD2. The CDR3 consists of 15 residues. With 1 base clipped from V and 4 bases from J, the junction kept 3 bases outside the gene matches. Germline V gene data show CDR1 as SQVTM and CDR2 as ANQGSEA. The CDR3 is CSVEGGTSGGYEQYF. The CDR3 DNA is TGCAGCGTTGAAGGGGGGACTAGCGGGGGTTACGAGCAGTACTTC.

V is TRBV6-6 and J is TRBJ2-5, with D possibly matching TRBD2 (7 bases). V lost 7 bases to trimming and J lost 1 base, with 19 bases between them. The V gene's germline CDR1 is MNHNY and CDR2 SVGAGI (reference sequence). This CDR3 has 16 residues. The CDR3 is CASNPGGGEIQETQYF. The CDR3 DNA is TGTGCCAGCAACCCGGGGGGCGGGGAAATCCAAGAGACCCAGTACTTC.

The CDR3 loop reads CASSIVGPIGELFF. The CDR3 DNA reads TGTGCCAGTAGTATAGTTGGCCCAATCGGGGAGCTGTTTTTT. The chain has TRBV19 and TRBJ2-2; no clear D gene. The CDR3 is 14 residues long. V gave up 1 base and J gave up 7 bases, with 10 bases separating them. Germline lookup yields CDR1 LNHDA and CDR2 SQIVND (reference sequence).

V usage is TRBV5-1 and J usage is TRBJ2-1; TRBD2 matches at 7 bases. V gave up 4 bases and J gave up 5 bases; unmatched junction bases: 6. CDR1 SGHRS and CDR2 YFSETQ come from the germline V gene. The CDR3 has 14 amino acids. The CDR3 region has the DNA TGCGCCAGCAGCCTCTGGACTAGTAACAATGAGCAGTTCTTC. This gives the protein CASSLWTSNNEQFF.

The V gene is TRBV14, the J gene TRBJ2-7; D may be TRBD2 (6 bases). Trimming left V 1 base short and J 3 bases short, with 7 bases between. Germline V gene sequence: CDR1 SGHDN, CDR2 FVKESK. The CDR3 runs 13 residues. The CDR3 DNA sequence: TGTGCCAGCAGCCAAGGAGCGGGCTACGAGCAGTACTTC. Its protein product is CASSQGAGYEQYF.

The chain has TRBV5-1 and TRBJ1-2, with TRBD1 matching 8 bases. Germline CDR1 and CDR2: SGHRS and YFSETQ. Losses at the gene ends were 3 bases for V and 6 bases for J; bases not matched to a gene: 10. CDR3 length: 15 amino acids. CDR3 protein: CASSSSHGQGNGYTF. CDR3 nucleotides: TGCGCCAGCAGCTCAAGTCACGGACAGGGAAATGGCTACACCTTC.

The chain combines TRBV7-2 with TRBJ1-2, with D possibly matching TRBD1 (5 bases). CDR1 SGHTA and CDR2 FQGNSA come from the germline V gene. This CDR3 region has 13 residues. The V gene lost 0 bases and the J gene lost 14 bases, with 16 bases spanning the gap. CDR3 sequence reads: CASSLAGTDIGTF. In DNA, the CDR3 is TGTGCCAGCAGCTTAGCGGGGACTGATATAGGGACCTTC.

About this clone itself: Other DNA sequences in this specimen translate into the identical CDR3. The chain couples TRBV9 to TRBJ2-7; tentative D call: TRBD2 (6 bases). This CDR3 has 15 amino acids. Germline V CDR1 and CDR2: SGDLS, YYNGEE. V gave up 0 bases and J gave up 0 bases, with 10 bases separating them. CDR3 sequence: CASSVGGLSSYEQYF. The CDR3 DNA is TGTGCCAGCAGCGTAGGGGGACTCAGCTCCTACGAGCAGTACTTC.

The chain joins TRBV6-5 to TRBJ1-2; D is uncertain. The CDR3 spans 15 residues. The germline V and J ends were trimmed by 0 bases and 2 bases, with 10 bases remaining between them. Germline V gene lookup returns CDR1 MNHEY and CDR2 SVGAGI. CDR3 amino acids: CASSYSWSRNYGYTF. CDR3 coding DNA: TGTGCCAGCAGTTACTCGTGGTCACGGAACTATGGCTACACCTTC.

V and J are TRBV4-1 and TRBJ2-2; TRBD1 is a possible D gene (6 bases). This CDR3 is built from 16 residues. In germline, CDR1 is MGHRA, CDR2 YSYEKL. V lost 2 bases to trimming and J lost 4 bases, with 14 bases between them. Written as DNA, the CDR3 is TGCGCCAGCAGCCAACGAAAAGGGGGTGGCACCGGGGAGCTGTTTTTT. Translation gives CASSQRKGGGTGELFF.

This chain joins TRBV5-1 and TRBJ2-1, with 8 bases that match TRBD1. Losses at the gene ends were 5 bases for V and 8 bases for J; bases not matched to a gene: 9. The CDR3 loop spans 14 amino acids. Germline values: CDR1 SGHRS, CDR2 YFSETQ. This CDR3 reads CASRLRQGIDEQFF. DNA of the CDR3: TGCGCCAGCAGGCTAAGACAGGGGATCGATGAGCAGTTCTTC.

The chain employs TRBV6-5 and TRBJ1-5; D not certain. CDR1 and CDR2 (germline): MNHEY, SVGAGI. The CDR3 has 12 amino acids. V dropped 11 bases and J dropped 0 bases, with 8 bases sitting between them. The chain's CDR3 is CAEGSSNQPQHF. As DNA, the CDR3 is TGTGCCGAAGGGAGTAGCAATCAGCCCCAGCATTTT.

The rearrangement joins TRBV19 to TRBJ1-2; 7 bases fit TRBD1. Germline V gene data show CDR1 as LNHDA and CDR2 as SQIVND (reference sequence). The CDR3 length is 14 residues. Germline trimming cut 4 bases from V and 11 bases from J; bases unmatched to any gene: 13. The DNA of the CDR3 is TGTGCCAGTAGTAAGGTCGATGAGACAGGGCGATACACCTTC. Its translation: CASSKVDETGRYTF.

This chain links TRBV9 with TRBJ2-7, with D perhaps TRBD2 (7 bases). The CDR3 is 15 amino acids. Trimming stripped 0 bases from V and 5 bases from J, with 15 bases between. The germline gives CDR1 SGDLS, CDR2 YYNGEE. In DNA, the CDR3 is TGTGCCAGCAGCGTAGAGGGGGGGGGTAACCACGAGCAGTACTTC. Translation: CASSVEGGGNHEQYF.

J is TRBJ2-2 and V is TRBV7-9; 8 nucleotides match TRBD1. With 2 bases clipped from V and 7 bases from J, the junction kept 12 bases outside the gene matches. Germline V gives CDR1 SEHNR, CDR2 FQNEAQ (reference sequence). The CDR3 spans 17 residues. This CDR3 is CASSLRGGQGAGGELFF. Written as DNA, the CDR3 is TGTGCCAGCAGCTTACGTGGCGGGCAGGGGGCAGGCGGGGAGCTGTTTTTT.

The genes are TRBV29-1 and TRBJ1-1, with 8 bases matching TRBD1. The CDR3 loop spans 14 amino acids. Trimming took 7 bases from V and 4 from J; bases not matched to a gene: 11. Germline CDR1 and CDR2: SQVTM and ANQGSEA. In nucleotides, the CDR3 is TGCAGCGCCAAGCCGGGACAGGCGGGCACTGAAGCTTTCTTT. Translating gives CSAKPGQAGTEAFF.

A single count supports this clone. This chain links TRBV7-9 with TRBJ2-5; 10 bases align to TRBD1. V was clipped by 1 base and J by 5 bases; unmatched bases: 4. This CDR3 has 15 amino acids. Per germline, CDR1 SEHNR and CDR2 FQNEAQ (reference sequence). The CDR3, as DNA: TGTGCCAGCAGCTTAGGACAGGGGGCATTGGAGACCCAGTACTTC. This encodes CASSLGQGALETQYF.

The count of this clone is one. This rearrangement joins TRBV11-3 to TRBJ1-1, with D maybe TRBD1 (5 bases). Germline values: CDR1 SGHNT, CDR2 YENEEA. This CDR3 is built from 12 residues. Trimming removed 4 bases from V and 6 bases from J, with 9 bases in between. The CDR3 is CASSSGGAEAFF. CDR3 DNA sequence: TGTGCCAGCAGCTCCGGGGGGGCTGAAGCTTTCTTT.

The chain recombines TRBV7-3 with TRBJ2-1; possibly TRBD2 for D (6 bases). The CDR3 consists of 14 residues. Looked up from germline, CDR1 is SGHTA and CDR2 is FQGTGA. Trimming removed 3 bases at V and 7 bases at J, with 13 bases between. For the CDR3, the DNA is TGTGCCAGCAGCTTGTCGGGGGTAGCAAATGAGCAGTTCTTC. It is translated as CASSLSGVANEQFF.

CDR3 in DNA: TGTGCCAGTAGTACAACAATCGACCGAACCGGGTCGTTGAACACTGAAGCTTTCTTT. Translated, it gives CASSTTIDRTGSLNTEAFF. The chain employs TRBV19 and TRBJ1-1; D gene unclear. This CDR3 has 19 amino acids. Deletions cut 4 bases from V and 0 bases from J, with 24 bases between. Germline V lookup: CDR1 LNHDA, CDR2 SQIVND (reference sequence).